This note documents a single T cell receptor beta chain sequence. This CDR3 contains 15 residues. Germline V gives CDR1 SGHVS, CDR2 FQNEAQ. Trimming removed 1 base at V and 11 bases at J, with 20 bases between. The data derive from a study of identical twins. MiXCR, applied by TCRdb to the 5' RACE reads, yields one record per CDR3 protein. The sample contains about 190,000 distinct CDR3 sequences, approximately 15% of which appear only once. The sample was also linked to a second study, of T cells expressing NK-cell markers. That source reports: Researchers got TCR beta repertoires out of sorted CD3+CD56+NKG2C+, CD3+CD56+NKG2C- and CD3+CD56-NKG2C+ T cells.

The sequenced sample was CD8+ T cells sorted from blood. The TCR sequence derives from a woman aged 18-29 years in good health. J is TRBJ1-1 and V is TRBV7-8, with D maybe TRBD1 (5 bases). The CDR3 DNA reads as TGTGCCAGCAGCTTAGGGGTAGGGACGGCAATAGAGGCTTTCTTT. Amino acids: CASSLGVGTAIEAFF.